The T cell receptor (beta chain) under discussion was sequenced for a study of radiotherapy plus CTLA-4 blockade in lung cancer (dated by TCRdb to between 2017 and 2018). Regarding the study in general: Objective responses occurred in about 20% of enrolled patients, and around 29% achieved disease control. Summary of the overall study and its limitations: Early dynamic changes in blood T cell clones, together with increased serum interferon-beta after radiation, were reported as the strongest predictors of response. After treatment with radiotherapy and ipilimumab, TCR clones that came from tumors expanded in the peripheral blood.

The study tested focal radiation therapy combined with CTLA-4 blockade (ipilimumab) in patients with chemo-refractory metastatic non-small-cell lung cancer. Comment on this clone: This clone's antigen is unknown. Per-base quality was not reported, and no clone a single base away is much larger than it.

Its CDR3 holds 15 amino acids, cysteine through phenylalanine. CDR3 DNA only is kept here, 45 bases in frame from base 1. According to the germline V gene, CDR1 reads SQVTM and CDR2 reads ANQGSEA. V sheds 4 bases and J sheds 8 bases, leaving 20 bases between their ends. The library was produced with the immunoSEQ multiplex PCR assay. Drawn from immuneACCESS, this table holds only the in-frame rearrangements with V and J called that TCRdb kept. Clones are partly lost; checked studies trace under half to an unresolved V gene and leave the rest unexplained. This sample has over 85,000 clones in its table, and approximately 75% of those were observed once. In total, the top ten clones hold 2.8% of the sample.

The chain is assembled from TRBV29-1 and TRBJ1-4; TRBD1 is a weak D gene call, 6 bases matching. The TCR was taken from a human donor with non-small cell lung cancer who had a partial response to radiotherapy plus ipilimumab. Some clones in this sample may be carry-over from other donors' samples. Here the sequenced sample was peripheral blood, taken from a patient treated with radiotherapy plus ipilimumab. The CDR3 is CSVVLATGPREKLFF. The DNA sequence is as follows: TGCAGCGTTGTCTTGGCGACAGGACCTAGGGAAAAACTGTTTTTT.